This T cell receptor (beta chain) derives from a study of CD8+CD57+ T cells in acquired aplastic anemia (dated by TCRdb to the late 2010s). With respect to the entire study: Extracted DNA from sorted CD4+ and CD8+ cells averaged approximately 3 ug, ranging from about 0.17 to 30 ug. An average of approximately 10 million reads for CD4+ cells and approximately 12 million reads for CD8+ cells was obtained from healthy donor samples.

At least ten counts were recorded for this clonotype. What antigen it recognizes has not been identified. No base qualities exist here, and no much larger clone lies one base off it. Beyond this particular receptor, the publication reports: Patients and healthy controls showed no significant difference in CD8+ Simpson's diversity (P=0.060). Twenty-nine CD8+ CDR3 sequences were shared between patients and controls but appeared highly expressed in patients and within their immunodominant clones.

TCR repertoires of sorted CD4+ and CD8+ blood T cells from severe aplastic anemia patients and healthy subjects were deep-sequenced in the study. Ficoll-Paque density gradient centrifugation was used to isolate peripheral blood mononuclear cells. Before DNA extraction, CD4+ and CD8+ T cells were sorted with FACS or magnetic beads. Genomic DNA was used as template for profiling of TCR beta VDJ combinations and CDR3 sequences. An Illumina HiSeq 2000 was used for TCR repertoire sequencing. In the source study's methods: Repertoire assessment relied on Simpson's diversity index, CDR3 size and DJ length profiles, and TRBV/TRBJ rearrangement plots. The immunodominant clone was defined as the most abundant DNA sequence in deep sequencing data. CDR3 amino acid sequences were checked for sharing between subjects and were compared against published repertoires and the VDJdb database. TCRdb ran its own pipeline on the public reads, namely fastp trimming at Q25 and MiXCR clone calling, and kept in-frame beta chains. All rows with the same CDR3 protein become a single entry with the most common DNA and genes. In this record, the V and J calls reflect TCRdb's handling and not the investigators' own analysis. A total of about 180,000 distinct CDR3 sequences appear in this sample, less than 55% of them only once. About 2.9% of the sample rests with the top ten.

Compared with germline, V lacks 5 bases and J lacks 3 bases; bases without a gene match: 7. Its CDR3 holds 15 amino acids, cysteine through phenylalanine. The sequence is cut down to CDR3 DNA, 45 bases in frame from base 1. The CDR1 and CDR2 encoded by the germline V gene are SGHVS and FQNEAQ. This clonotype was obtained from a human donor in good health. The sequenced material came from sorted CD4+, CD8+, or CD8+CD57+ T cells (not recorded which) from PBMCs. The chain was built from TRBV7-8 and TRBJ1-1; 9 central nucleotides agree with TRBD1. The nucleotide sequence reads TGTGCCAGCAGCCCGGAGACAGGGGGGTACACTGAAGCTTTCTTT. It codes for CASSPETGGYTEAFF.